Each of the 22 T cell receptor beta chains below was sequenced from the same sample in a study of high-grade serous ovarian cancer treatment subgroups. The tumor samples were collected prior to definitive surgery or chemotherapy. The protocol was immunoSEQ multiplex PCR, while the TCRdb copy is restricted to in-frame clones and leaves out a portion. The sample lists under 15,000 clones; over 75% were seen once. Sequencing input: tumor tissue. Receptors originate from a human donor with high-grade serous ovarian cancer.

The J gene is TRBJ2-5, the V gene TRBV28; D may be TRBD1 or TRBD2 (5 bases each). CDR1 and CDR2 from the germline V gene are MDHEN and SYDVKM. Trimming took off 5 bases at V and 5 bases at J, with 18 bases between the two ends. The CDR3 has 15 amino acids. CDR3 sequence (DNA): TGTGCCAGCAGTGGGACGGGGTCTACCCCGGAGACCCAGTACTTC. Its protein is CASSGTGSTPETQYF. Full variable domain (missing parts from reference TRBV28 and TRBJ2-5): DVKVTQSSRYLVKRTGEKVFLECVQDMDHENMFWYRQDPGLGLRLIYFSYDVKMKEKGDIPEGYSVSREKKERFSLILESASTNQTSMYLCASSGTGSTPETQYFGPGTRLLVL.

The chain employs TRBV30 and TRBJ2-1; D is unclear. Germline V lookup: CDR1 GTSNPN, CDR2 SVGIG (reference sequence). CDR3 length: 11 amino acids. The V end was cut by 0 bases, the J end by 11 bases, with 8 bases between. Here the CDR3 reads CAWSVSPKQFF. For the CDR3, the DNA is TGTGCCTGGAGTGTATCTCCGAAGCAGTTCTTC.

This chain connects TRBV5-1 to TRBJ2-5; no clear D gene. Trimming shortened V by 5 bases and J by 3 bases, and 17 bases separated the two germline ends. The CDR3 has 15 amino acids. Germline V gene lookup returns CDR1 SGHRS and CDR2 YFSETQ. CDR3 amino acids: CASSLGSTNEETQYF. The CDR3 region has the DNA TGCGCCAGCAGTCTTGGGTCCACAAATGAAGAGACCCAGTACTTC.

This chain connects TRBV5-1 to TRBJ2-7; 10 positions agree with TRBD1. V gave up 2 bases and J gave up 7 bases; unmatched junction bases: 12. The CDR3 runs 16 residues. Germline V gene lookup returns CDR1 SGHRS and CDR2 YFSETQ. The CDR3 DNA follows: TGCGCCAGCAGCTTAGATCCCGGGACAGGGGCACTAGAGCAGTACTTC. Translating it yields CASSLDPGTGALEQYF. The full variable domain, with the rest looked up from reference TRBV5-1 and TRBJ2-7, is KAGVTQTPRYLIKTRGQQVTLSCSPISGHRSVSWYQQTPGQGLQFLFEYFSETQRNKGNFPGRFSGRQFSNSRSEMNVSTLELGDSALYLCASSLDPGTGALEQYFGPGTRLTVT.

This sequence joins TRBV19 and TRBJ2-7; 7 bases agree with TRBD1. V lost 7 bases and J lost 3; bases outside the gene matches: 3. The germline CDR1 and CDR2 sequences are LNHDA and SQIVND (reference sequence). The CDR3 length is 12 residues. CDR3 region: CASIGTVYEQYF. The CDR3 DNA reads TGTGCCAGTATTGGGACAGTCTACGAGCAGTACTTC.

This sequence joins TRBV18 and TRBJ2-7, with a tentative D call TRBD2 (5 bases). V was shortened by 2 bases and J by 1 base, with 12 bases between the two germline ends. The CDR3 is made up of 15 amino acids. CDR1 and CDR2 (germline): KGHSH, LQKENI. The CDR3 coding sequence is TGTGCCAGCTCACCAGGAGGCCGCCAATCCTACGAGCAGTACTTC. Translated, it gives CASSPGGRQSYEQYF.

The rearrangement links TRBV28 to TRBJ2-3; D unclear. The CDR3 loop spans 13 amino acids. V gave up 3 bases and J gave up 4 bases, with 8 bases separating them. CDR1 is MDHEN, CDR2 SYDVKM, per germline. CDR3 sequence (DNA): TGTGCCAGCAGTTTGATCGCCCCAGATACGCAGTATTTT. Amino acid sequence: CASSLIAPDTQYF.

This clone was detected only once. The chain links TRBV30 to TRBJ2-3; D is perhaps TRBD1 or TRBD2 (5 bases each). The V gene lost 2 bases and the J gene lost 5 bases, with 14 bases spanning the gap. CDR3 length: 14 residues. Germline V lookup: CDR1 GTSNPN, CDR2 SVGIG (reference sequence). CDR3 DNA: TGTGCCTGGAGTTTGGGACCCCCCGGAGATACGCAGTATTTT. Its translation is CAWSLGPPGDTQYF.

The V gene is TRBV28, the J gene TRBJ2-7, with 8 bases fitting TRBD2. The CDR3 loop spans 13 amino acids. Germline assignment: CDR1 MDHEN and CDR2 SYDVKM. With V trimmed by 4 bases and J by 12 bases, 11 bases remained unmatched. CDR3 amino acids: CASSSQPGLGAYV. In DNA, the CDR3 is TGTGCCAGCAGTTCCCAACCGGGACTAGGGGCGTACGTC.

The chain has TRBV19 and TRBJ1-1; tentatively, D is TRBD1 (5 bases). The length of the CDR3 is 15 residues. Trimming removed 7 bases at V and 4 bases at J, with 19 bases between. Germline CDR1 LNHDA, CDR2 SQIVND (reference sequence). CDR3 protein: CASKPQGSTGTEAFF. The CDR3 DNA reads TGTGCCAGTAAACCCCAGGGCTCGACCGGCACTGAAGCTTTCTTT.

The V and J genes are TRBV29-1 and TRBJ2-5; TRBD2 might be the D (9 bases). The CDR3 is 16 amino acids. Trimming cost V 6 bases and J 11 bases, with 31 bases left between them. The germline V gene has CDR1 SQVTM and CDR2 ANQGSEA. The CDR3 DNA sequence: TGCAGCGTCGCCCGGACAGGGAGACTAGCGGCTGGGGAGCAGTACTTC. It translates to CSVARTGRLAAGEQYF.

The V and J genes are TRBV28 and TRBJ2-1, with 9 positions matching TRBD2. The CDR3 runs to 13 residues. J was trimmed by 9 bases and V by 9 bases; bases with no gene match: 9. The V gene's germline CDR1 is MDHEN and CDR2 SYDVKM. The DNA for the CDR3 is TGTGCCAGTAGAAGTAGCGGGGGTTTTGAGCAGTTCTTC. It yields the protein CASRSSGGFEQFF.

This clone appeared a single time. The V call is TRBV19, the J call TRBJ1-5; D is unresolved. V was trimmed by 2 bases and J by 0 bases, leaving 11 bases between them. The CDR3 has 16 residues. The germline V gene encodes CDR1 LNHDA and CDR2 SQIVND (reference sequence). The CDR3 here is CASSIQAGNSNQPQHF. DNA of the CDR3: TGTGCCAGTAGTATACAAGCAGGAAATAGCAATCAGCCCCAGCATTTT.

The chain has TRBV18 and TRBJ2-2; no clear D gene. CDR3 size: 15 residues. V was cut by 1 base and J by 1 base, with 7 bases left in between. Germline assignment: CDR1 KGHSH and CDR2 LQKENI. In nucleotides, the CDR3 is TGTGCCAGCTCACCACAGGGTTTGAACACCGGGGAGCTGTTTTTT. Its translation: CASSPQGLNTGELFF.

V gene TRBV6-6 combines with J gene TRBJ2-6, with 9 positions matching TRBD1. Germline V gene lookup returns CDR1 MNHNY and CDR2 SVGAGI (reference sequence). The junction had 5 bases not matched to a gene; V was cut back by 5 bases and J by 3 bases. CDR3 length: 16 amino acids. CDR3: CASSTYRGHGANVLTF. CDR3 coding DNA: TGTGCCAGCAGTACTTACAGGGGGCATGGGGCCAACGTCCTGACTTTC.

The chain joins TRBV2 to TRBJ1-6; 9 bases line up with TRBD1. The J segment lost 6 bases and the V segment lost 8 bases, leaving 2 bases of the junction unmatched. The CDR3 totals 13 residues. Germline V gene sequence: CDR1 SNHLY, CDR2 FYNNEI. The DNA for the CDR3 is TGTGCCAGCCAGGGACAGGGTAATTCACCCCTCCACTTT. Translating it yields CASQGQGNSPLHF.

The chain couples TRBV10-3 to TRBJ2-5; D possibly uses TRBD1 or TRBD2 (6 bases each). This CDR3 region has 14 residues. Per germline, CDR1 ENHRY and CDR2 SYGVKD. The ends were cut back, 3 bases at V and 2 bases at J, with 10 bases in the middle. The CDR3 protein is CAISDGGRQETQYF. The CDR3 coding sequence is TGTGCCATCAGTGATGGGGGGCGGCAAGAGACCCAGTACTTC.

The V gene is TRBV7-2, the J gene TRBJ2-3; D ambiguous. V lost 0 bases and J 2 bases, leaving 6 bases between the germline ends. The length of the CDR3 is 14 residues. Germline V lookup: CDR1 SGHTA, CDR2 FQGNSA. The CDR3 DNA reads as TGTGCCAGCAGCTTAGCGCTCGCCACAGATACGCAGTATTTT. Its protein product is CASSLALATDTQYF. Full variable domain (outside the CDR3, taken from reference TRBV7-2 and TRBJ2-3): GAGVSQSPSNKVTEKGKDVELRCDPISGHTALYWYRQSLGQGLEFLIYFQGNSAPDKSGLPSDRFSAERTGGSVSTLTIQRTQQEDSAVYLCASSLALATDTQYFGPGTRLTVL.

V is TRBV30 and J is TRBJ1-4; D remains ambiguous. The CDR3 is 13 amino acids. V was shortened by 2 bases and J by 7 bases, with 11 bases between the two germline ends. Germline CDR1 GTSNPN, CDR2 SVGIG (reference sequence). DNA of the CDR3: TGTGCCTGGAGTTCCCGAACGAGTGAAAAACTGTTTTTT. Encoded protein: CAWSSRTSEKLFF.

The genes are TRBV6-1 and TRBJ1-1; 7 bases match TRBD1. CDR1 and CDR2 (germline): MNHNS, SASEGT. Losses at the gene ends were 5 bases for V and 4 bases for J; bases not matched to a gene: 1. CDR3 length: 12 residues. CDR3: CASSNRGTEAFF. In DNA form, the CDR3 reads TGTGCCAGCAGTAACAGGGGCACTGAAGCTTTCTTT.

About this clone itself: Other DNA sequences in the same sample also yield this CDR3. This chain uses TRBV11-1 with TRBJ2-3; 9 positions agree with TRBD1. Per the germline V gene, CDR1 is SGHAT and CDR2 is FQDESV (reference sequence). The CDR3 is 15 amino acids. The trim removed 1 base at V and 6 bases at J, leaving 5 bases unmatched. This CDR3 is CASSLEGTGKDTQYF. DNA of the CDR3: TGTGCCAGCAGCTTAGAGGGGACAGGGAAGGATACGCAGTATTTT.

The chain links TRBV2 to TRBJ2-5; D is unresolved. V dropped 2 bases and J dropped 4 bases, with 8 bases sitting between them. CDR1 is SNHLY and CDR2 is FYNNEI in the germline V gene. The CDR3 totals 13 residues. The CDR3 DNA reads as TGTGCCAGCAGTGAAATGGGCGGAGAGACCCAGTACTTC. It specifies CASSEMGGETQYF.